This T cell receptor beta chain emerged from a study of cytomegalovirus exposure and HLA in healthy donors. Only a few counts were recorded for this clone. Its matching antigen is unknown. Whole-study findings and limits: With later analysis, a missense DCLRE1C variant became linked to TCR beta V- and J-gene trimming.

The PCR contained 60 Vbeta and 13 Jbeta primers. Data came from immunoSEQ multiplex PCR; TCRdb stores just in-frame clones and leaves some out. Of some 160,000 clones listed, about 64% are singletons. The material sequenced was PBMCs. This sequence was found in a man aged 60-69 years in good health and CMV-seronegative.

CDR3 loop: CASSSPRTGEETQYF. In nucleotides, the CDR3 is TGTGCCAGCAGTTCCCCACGGACAGGGGAAGAGACCCAGTACTTC. The gene calls are TRBV6-6 and TRBJ2-5, with 9 bases that match TRBD1. With V trimmed by 4 bases and J by 3 bases, 6 bases remained unmatched. The CDR3 is 15 amino acids. Germline CDR1 reads MNHNY; CDR2 reads SVGAGI (reference sequence).